This T cell receptor (beta chain) was sequenced during a study of blood T cell repertoires in COVID-19. Study-level information: Acute-phase and convalescent COVID-19 samples originated in the United States, Italy and Spain.

The CDR3 is 19 residues long. Trimming left V 5 bases short and J 5 bases short, with 27 bases between. Germline loops: CDR1 SEHNR, CDR2 FQNEAQ (reference sequence). Living in 24 US areas, the participants were between roughly 18 and 89 years of age. Method: immunoSEQ multiplex PCR; TCRdb's copy keeps in-frame clones and lacks some. The sample lists approximately 330,000 clones, around 85% seen once, with roughly 4.2% in the top ten. This receptor was taken from a woman in her thirties or forties with acute COVID-19. The sequenced sample was PBMCs or T cells enriched from blood (not recorded which). V is TRBV7-9 and J is TRBJ2-2; no reliable D call. The CDR3 DNA reads TGTGCCAGCAGCCCGTACCAACCGATCGGAGTTGTTGGGACCGGGGAGCTGTTTTTT. This encodes CASSPYQPIGVVGTGELFF.